This T cell receptor (beta chain) is from a study of CD8+CD57+ T cells in acquired aplastic anemia. On the study more broadly: CD4+ reads averaged roughly 10 million in healthy donors. Study-wide results and caveats: Significant differences in CD8+ Simpson's diversity were not observed between patients and controls. Roughly 31 CD8+ CDR3 sequences were shared between patients and controls.

This CDR3 contains 16 residues. The germline CDR1 and CDR2 sequences are SGHRS and YFSETQ. CDR3 and TCR beta VDJ profiling relied on a genomic DNA template. TCRdb re-analysed the reads in MiXCR, keeping a single row per CDR3 protein. The sample has 350,000 to 450,000 distinct CDR3 sequences; 55% to 70% are singletons. This clonotype was picked up one time. Its matching antigen is unknown. An end of the junction does not agree with germline; a read error may underlie this. The V gene is TRBV5-1, the J gene TRBJ1-6, with D possibly matching TRBD1 (5 bases). The TCR originated in a human donor in good health, serving as a control. Sequencing was done on a sample of sorted CD4+, CD8+, or CD8+CD57+ T cells (not recorded which) from PBMCs. CDR3 protein: CASIRVRVSYNSPLHF. CDR3 DNA: TGTGCCAGCATCCGGGTCAGGGTTTCCTATAATTCACCCCTCCACTTT.